This T cell receptor beta chain was identified in a study of regulatory T cells in long-lasting Graves disease. Researchers made TCR beta libraries by using iRepertoire HTBI primers and running Arm-PCR on CDR3 regions. Under the authors' procedure: Samples jointly harbored fewer than 70 TRBV and approximately 15 TRBJ segments. TCRdb re-analysed the multiplex PCR reads in MiXCR, keeping a single row per CDR3 protein. The V and J calls and clone size come from TCRdb's table, not from the authors' own analysis. The table has approximately 690,000 distinct CDR3 sequences, around 30% seen once. Stated time point: persistent/refractory GD, antithyroid drugs over 5 years with positive TRAb. The authors made the TCR library using RNA they extracted from PBMCs. The CDR3 has 14 amino acids. In germline, CDR1 is SGHNT, CDR2 YYREEE (reference sequence). The germline V and J ends were trimmed by 0 bases and 6 bases, with 13 bases remaining between them.

Source: peripheral blood mononuclear cells (PBMCs), taken when the disease was refractory, from a patient treated with antithyroid drugs. The clonotype comes from a female donor with Graves disease. The chain combines TRBV5-4 with TRBJ2-7; D may be TRBD1 (5 bases). The CDR3 region is CASSLVGRDVEQYF. In nucleotides, the CDR3 is TGTGCCAGCAGCTTGGTCGGCAGGGATGTCGAGCAGTACTTC.